Below, 20 T cell receptor beta chains from the same sample are listed, as sequenced in a study of cytomegalovirus exposure and HLA in healthy donors. The assay was immunoSEQ multiplex PCR, and TCRdb's table has in-frame clones only and misses some. The sample has 110,000 or so clones, roughly 90% seen once. Sequencing was done on a sample of PBMCs. These receptor sequences come from a woman under 30 in good health and CMV-seronegative.

This rearrangement joins TRBV5-1 to TRBJ1-2; D might be TRBD1 (6 bases). V was pared by 4 bases and J by 10 bases, with 20 bases between. Germline CDR1 reads SGHRS; CDR2 reads YFSETQ. The CDR3 contains 14 residues. The DNA of the CDR3 is TGCGCCAGCAGCCTCGGACAGACGGTCCCAAACTACACCTTC. As protein: CASSLGQTVPNYTF.

This clone is a singleton in its sample. This chain links TRBV13 with TRBJ1-1, with D possibly being TRBD1 (5 bases). The V end was cut by 4 bases, the J end by 2 bases, with 20 bases between. This CDR3 has 17 amino acids. Germline V gives CDR1 PRHDT, CDR2 FYEKMQ (reference sequence). CDR3 region: CASSSRSAGGSNTEAFF. CDR3 coding DNA: TGTGCCAGCAGCTCTCGTTCCGCGGGGGGATCAAACACTGAAGCTTTCTTT.

The chain is built from TRBV7-6 and TRBJ2-1; D possibly corresponds to TRBD2 (5 bases). CDR1 and CDR2 from the germline V gene are SGHVS and FNYEAQ. Trimming removed 1 base at V and 10 bases at J, with 14 bases between. The CDR3 extends over 14 amino acids. The CDR3 loop is CASSLERRLAEQFF. The CDR3 coding sequence is TGTGCCAGCAGCTTAGAAAGGAGATTAGCGGAGCAGTTCTTC.

This clone is a singleton in its sample. The CDR3 spells CASSQGPRYEQYF. CDR3 DNA sequence: TGTGCCAGCAGCCAGGGGCCGCGCTACGAGCAGTACTTC. V gene TRBV7-8 combines with J gene TRBJ2-7; D is perhaps TRBD1 (6 bases). The CDR3 runs to 13 residues. Trimming stripped 5 bases from V and 3 bases from J, with 11 bases between. Germline-derived CDR1 and CDR2 are SGHVS and FQNEAQ.

The gene calls are TRBV10-2 and TRBJ2-1, with D perhaps TRBD2 (5 bases). CDR1 WSHSY and CDR2 SAAADI come from the germline V gene. V lost 5 bases and J 7 bases, leaving 15 bases between the germline ends. The CDR3 contains 14 residues. The CDR3 spells CASSFGLAANEQFF. Here the CDR3 DNA reads TGCGCCAGCAGTTTTGGGCTAGCCGCAAATGAGCAGTTCTTC.

This clone was counted a few times. This rearrangement joins TRBV6-1 to TRBJ1-2; 8 bases map to TRBD1. Germline CDR1 is MNHNS and CDR2 is SASEGT. V lost 0 bases, J lost 8 bases, and 8 bases stayed unmatched. This CDR3 spans 15 amino acids. CDR3 protein: CASSEALQGVGGYTF. The CDR3 region has the DNA TGTGCCAGCAGTGAAGCGCTACAGGGGGTGGGGGGCTACACCTTC.

The gene calls are TRBV7-9 and TRBJ2-7; D remains ambiguous. Germline V CDR1 and CDR2: SEHNR, FQNEAQ (reference sequence). The CDR3 sequence is 12 residues long. The V and J ends lost 1 base and 6 bases respectively, with 7 bases between them. CDR3 amino acids: CASSLVGSEQYF. The DNA for the CDR3 is TGTGCCAGCAGCTTAGTTGGTAGCGAGCAGTACTTC.

This clone was seen a handful of times. The chain combines TRBV7-9 with TRBJ1-2; D call uncertain. V lost 4 bases and J lost 2, with 8 bases in between. The CDR3 spans 13 residues. Germline V gene lookup returns CDR1 SEHNR and CDR2 FQNEAQ (reference sequence). Written as DNA, the CDR3 is TGTGCCAGCAGCTCCCTAGAGAACTATGGCTACACCTTC. This sequence encodes CASSSLENYGYTF.

This chain links TRBV7-2 with TRBJ1-1; D uncertain. The CDR3 length is 12 residues. The V gene lost 3 bases and the J gene lost 5 bases, with 7 bases spanning the gap. The germline CDR1 and CDR2 sequences are SGHTA and FQGNSA. In DNA, the CDR3 is TGTGCCAGCAGCTTCTTTAAAACTGAAGCTTTCTTT. This encodes CASSFFKTEAFF.

The chain recombines TRBV5-1 with TRBJ2-1; TRBD2 matches 8 bases. The V gene's germline CDR1 is SGHRS and CDR2 YFSETQ. The trim removed 5 bases at V and 2 bases at J, leaving 3 bases unmatched. The CDR3 covers 14 residues. The CDR3 loop is CASRAGETYNEQFF. CDR3 sequence (DNA): TGCGCCAGCAGAGCGGGGGAAACCTACAATGAGCAGTTCTTC.

The chain couples TRBV7-9 to TRBJ2-7; 10 bases align to TRBD1. Trimming removed 5 bases from V and 3 bases from J; junction bases left unmatched: 4. The CDR3 runs 14 residues. CDR1 is SEHNR and CDR2 is FQNEAQ in the germline V gene (reference sequence). The CDR3 spells CASSPGTGVYEQYF. CDR3 sequence (DNA): TGTGCCAGCAGCCCCGGGACAGGGGTCTACGAGCAGTACTTC.

The chain employs TRBV6-5 and TRBJ2-2; tentative D call: TRBD1 (6 bases). The germline gives CDR1 MNHEY, CDR2 SVGAGI. Trimming cost V 5 bases and J 5 bases, with 15 bases left between them. The CDR3 runs to 15 residues. CDR3 protein: CASSRPRTATGELFF. The CDR3 DNA is TGTGCCAGCAGTCGACCACGGACAGCGACCGGGGAGCTGTTTTTT.

J is TRBJ2-2 and V is TRBV7-9; no clear D. The length of the CDR3 is 12 residues. Trimming took 5 bases from V and 4 from J, leaving 5 bases between them. The V gene's germline CDR1 is SEHNR and CDR2 FQNEAQ (reference sequence). DNA of the CDR3: TGTGCCAGCAGCCGTGTCACCGGGGAGCTGTTTTTT. It yields the protein CASSRVTGELFF.

The CDR3 protein is CASSDLVYYEQYF. Here the CDR3 DNA reads TGTGCCAGCAGCGACCTAGTATACTACGAGCAGTACTTC. The chain recombines TRBV6-5 with TRBJ2-7, with D uncertain. CDR3 length: 13 amino acids. Trimming pared 6 bases from V and 3 bases from J, leaving 12 bases between. Germline CDR1 and CDR2: MNHEY and SVGAGI.

This clone appeared a few times. This chain links TRBV30 with TRBJ2-7, with TRBD1 matching over 8 bases. This CDR3 has 13 amino acids. Germline lookup yields CDR1 GTSNPN and CDR2 SVGIG (reference sequence). The V and J ends lost 0 bases and 6 bases, in that order; junction bases with no gene match: 4. CDR3 region: CAWSVMDRAEQYF. The CDR3 region has the DNA TGTGCCTGGAGTGTAATGGACAGGGCCGAGCAGTACTTC. The full variable domain, completed using reference TRBV30 and TRBJ2-7, is SQTIHQWPATLVQPVGSPLSLECTVEGTSNPNLYWYRQAAGRGLQLLFYSVGIGQISSEVPQNLSASRPQDRQFILSSKKLLLSDSGFYLCAWSVMDRAEQYFGPGTRLTVT.

This chain connects TRBV19 to TRBJ1-5; D gene unclear. Trimming stripped 1 base from V and 2 bases from J, with 12 bases between. CDR3 length equals 16 residues. Germline CDR1 is LNHDA and CDR2 is SQIVND (reference sequence). The CDR3, as DNA: TGTGCCAGTAGTATAGGGTCGGGGTTGGGCAATCAGCCCCAGCATTTT. Translated: CASSIGSGLGNQPQHF. Complete variable domain (other parts from reference TRBV19 and TRBJ1-5): DGGITQSPKYLFRKEGQNVTLSCEQNLNHDAMYWYRQDPGQGLRLIYYSQIVNDFQKGDIAEGYSVSREKKESFPLTVTSAQKNPTAFYLCASSIGSGLGNQPQHFGDGTRLSIL.

This chain joins TRBV7-3 and TRBJ1-2, with unresolved D. This CDR3 has 16 amino acids. Per the germline V gene, CDR1 is SGHTA and CDR2 is FQGTGA. Trimming cost V 5 bases and J 2 bases, with 18 bases left between them. This CDR3 reads CASSPLPGMMNYGYTF. CDR3 nucleotide sequence: TGTGCCAGCAGCCCTCTACCAGGCATGATGAACTATGGCTACACCTTC. Complete variable domain (other parts from reference TRBV7-3 and TRBJ1-2): GAGVSQTPSNKVTEKGKYVELRCDPISGHTALYWYRQSLGQGPEFLIYFQGTGAADDSGLPNDRFFAVRPEGSVSTLKIQRTERGDSAVYLCASSPLPGMMNYGYTFGSGTRLTVV.

The chain joins TRBV4-3 to TRBJ2-7; maybe TRBD2 (5 bases). The CDR3 covers 13 residues. V was shortened by 2 bases and J by 4 bases, with 9 bases between the two germline ends. Germline CDR1 reads LGHNA; CDR2 reads YSLEER. CDR3 region: CASSQSGEYEQYF. DNA of the CDR3: TGCGCCAGCAGCCAAAGTGGGGAGTACGAGCAGTACTTC.

The chain carries TRBV28 and TRBJ2-1; 11 bases are a match to TRBD1. The germline V gene encodes CDR1 MDHEN and CDR2 SYDVKM. The CDR3 consists of 16 residues. V was pared by 4 bases and J by 7 bases, with 9 bases of the junction left unmatched. The CDR3 sequence is CASSSPGQGAGNEQFF. CDR3 DNA sequence: TGTGCCAGCAGTTCCCCTGGACAGGGGGCAGGGAATGAGCAGTTCTTC. Together with reference TRBV28 and TRBJ2-1, the CDR3 gives the full variable domain: DVKVTQSSRYLVKRTGEKVFLECVQDMDHENMFWYRQDPGLGLRLIYFSYDVKMKEKGDIPEGYSVSREKKERFSLILESASTNQTSMYLCASSSPGQGAGNEQFFGPGTRLTVL.

This chain uses TRBV28 with TRBJ2-2; TRBD1 is a possible D gene (6 bases). Trimming removed 5 bases from V and 6 bases from J, with 16 bases in between. Germline CDR1 and CDR2: MDHEN and SYDVKM. This CDR3 is 15 amino acids long. The CDR3 DNA sequence: TGTGCCAGCAGTACCGGGACAATGTTTGCCGGGGAGCTGTTTTTT. Protein: CASSTGTMFAGELFF. Complete variable domain (other parts from reference TRBV28 and TRBJ2-2): DVKVTQSSRYLVKRTGEKVFLECVQDMDHENMFWYRQDPGLGLRLIYFSYDVKMKEKGDIPEGYSVSREKKERFSLILESASTNQTSMYLCASSTGTMFAGELFFGEGSRLTVL.